The 14 T cell receptor beta chains reported below all come from one sample, sequenced in a study of molecular identifiers for immune sequencing clone quantification. From the PCR reads, TCRdb called clonotypes with MiXCR, one entry per CDR3 protein. The sample contains under 600,000 distinct CDR3 sequences, about a fifth of which appear only once. Sequences were obtained from naive CD8+ T cells from blood, with Jurkat cell RNA spiked in. The subset is: FACS-sorted CD8+CD4-CCR7+CD45RA+ naive T cells. These TCRs come from a human donor in good health. Some libraries in this study had Jurkat cell RNA spiked in.

Points on this clonotype: A much larger clone lies a single base off, so this may be a read error. The rearrangement uses TRBV6-5 and TRBJ2-1, with a weak D call TRBD1 (6 bases). The last part of the DNA fits TRBJ2-7 better; the J call may be wrong. This CDR3 is built from 14 residues. Per the germline V gene, CDR1 is MNHEY and CDR2 is SVGAGI. CDR3 sequence (DNA): TGTGCCAGCAGTTACCTTACAGGGCAGCATGAGCAGTACTTC. Amino acid sequence: CASSYLTGQHEQYF.

Many counts were recorded for this clonotype. CDR3 DNA sequence: TGTGCCAGCAGGGCCACAGGGAGAGGGGAAAACATTCAGTACTTC. It yields the protein CASRATGRGENIQYF. The V gene is TRBV3-1, the J gene TRBJ2-4; D possibly corresponds to TRBD1 (6 bases). The V and J ends lost 6 bases and 5 bases respectively, with 17 bases between them. Germline loops: CDR1 LGHDT, CDR2 YNNKEL (reference sequence). There are 15 residues in the CDR3.

Details on this clonotype: The junction departs from germline at one end; a sequencing error may be responsible. This chain links TRBV6-5 with TRBJ2-1, with D unclear. The CDR3 has 13 amino acids. Looked up from germline, CDR1 is MNHEY and CDR2 is SVGAGI. CDR3 protein: CASSYSPVSERFF. CDR3 DNA sequence: TGTGCCAGCAGTTACTCGCCTGTCTCTGAGCGGTTCTTC.

This clonotype was seen ten or more times. The chain employs TRBV12-3 or TRBV12-4 and TRBJ2-5, with 9 bases identical to TRBD2. V shed 2 bases and J 0 bases; nucleotides not matched to a gene: 7. The CDR3 contains 17 residues. The CDR3 sequence: CASSLLASGDNQETQYF. DNA for the CDR3: TGTGCCAGCAGTTTATTGGCTAGCGGGGACAACCAAGAGACCCAGTACTTC.

This clonotype occurred a few times. The chain is built from TRBV18 and TRBJ2-7; 8 nucleotides agree with TRBD1. This CDR3 spans 17 amino acids. CDR1 is KGHSH and CDR2 is LQKENI in the germline V gene. Losses at the gene ends were 1 base for V and 6 bases for J; bases not matched to a gene: 14. Written as DNA, the CDR3 is TGTGCCAGCTCACCACTCGAGAACAGGGGGAAGCCCGGCGAGCAGTACTTC. It is translated as CASSPLENRGKPGEQYF.

In its sample, this clonotype was seen many times. The V gene is TRBV5-5, the J gene TRBJ2-2; D is ambiguous. Deletions cut 2 bases from V and 6 bases from J, with 8 bases between. The CDR3 contains 13 residues. CDR1 and CDR2 from the germline V gene are SGHKS and YYEKEE (reference sequence). Written as DNA, the CDR3 is TGTGCCAGCAGCTTCGGAATAGCCGGGGAGCTGTTTTTT. This codes for CASSFGIAGELFF.

In its sample, this clonotype was seen many times. The chain combines TRBV6-6 with TRBJ1-5; 8 nucleotides agree with TRBD1. The CDR3 is made up of 15 amino acids. Germline V gives CDR1 MNHNY, CDR2 SVGAGI (reference sequence). The V gene end was trimmed by 2 bases and the J gene end by 15 bases; junction bases not matched to a gene: 15. CDR3 DNA: TGTGCCAGCAGTTACCAAACCTACGGGACAGGTGATCGGCATTTT. Its translation: CASSYQTYGTGDRHF.

This clonotype was seen at least ten times. The chain employs TRBV28 and TRBJ2-7, with TRBD2 identical over 11 bases. Looked up from germline, CDR1 is MDHEN and CDR2 is SYDVKM. The trim removed 6 bases at V and 7 bases at J, leaving 11 bases unmatched. The CDR3 is 15 residues long. In DNA, the CDR3 is TGTGCCAGCAGCAGCATAGCGGGAGGGCCTGGGGAGCAGTACTTC. Its translation is CASSSIAGGPGEQYF.

This clonotype was counted a few times. The J gene is TRBJ1-1, the V gene TRBV9, with a weak D call TRBD1 (5 bases). The CDR3 is 15 amino acids. Germline V gene lookup returns CDR1 SGDLS and CDR2 YYNGEE. V shed 3 bases and J shed 2 bases, with 14 bases lying between them. The CDR3: CASSATGGYNTEAFF. The CDR3 DNA reads TGTGCCAGCAGCGCGACGGGGGGGTATAACACTGAAGCTTTCTTT.

This clonotype was observed a handful of times. The gene calls are TRBV3-1 and TRBJ2-7; unclear D gene. Trimming cost V 4 bases and J 6 bases, with 22 bases left between them. Per the germline V gene, CDR1 is LGHDT and CDR2 is YNNKEL (reference sequence). This CDR3 comprises 16 residues. In nucleotides, the CDR3 is TGTGCCAGCAGCCCCCGTTCGACGAGGCCACCGTCCGAGCAGTACTTC. It is translated as CASSPRSTRPPSEQYF.

This clonotype has ten or more counts. CDR3 coding DNA: TGTGCCAGCAGCTTGGTGCAGGGTCACACTGAAGCTTTCTTT. Translation gives CASSLVQGHTEAFF. The J gene is TRBJ1-1, the V gene TRBV5-6; D might be TRBD1 (5 bases). The CDR3 runs to 14 residues. CDR1 and CDR2 (germline): SGHDT, YYEEEE. Deletions cut 0 bases from V and 3 bases from J, with 9 bases between.

Remarks on this clonotype: It may be a read error: a sequence one base away is much more abundant. The conserved final phenylalanine or tryptophan is absent from the CDR3, which likely points to a read error. V usage is TRBV12-3 or TRBV12-4 and J usage is TRBJ2-5; D is unresolved. V lost 6 bases and J lost 4, with 6 bases in between. The CDR3 runs 11 residues. CDR3: CASRSGETQYL. As DNA, the CDR3 is TGTGCCAGCAGGTCCGGAGAGACCCAGTACCTC.

Points on this clonotype: This sequence may be a read error, since a much larger clone differs from it by one base. The V call is TRBV30, the J call TRBJ2-1; D possibly corresponds to TRBD1 (6 bases). The germline V gene encodes CDR1 GTSNPN and CDR2 SVGIG (reference sequence). V was trimmed by 3 bases and J by 4 bases, leaving 10 bases between them. This CDR3 region has 13 residues. The chain's CDR3 is CAWSRDTYNEQFF. CDR3 bases: TGTGCCTGGAGCCGGGACACGTACAATGAGCAGTTCTTC.

V usage is TRBV7-9 and J usage is TRBJ2-2; possibly TRBD1 for D (5 bases). V shed 3 bases and J shed 4 bases, with 12 bases lying between them. The V gene's germline CDR1 is SEHNR and CDR2 FQNEAQ (reference sequence). CDR3 length: 15 amino acids. This chain's CDR3 is CASSFMEGVTGELFF. The DNA for the CDR3 is TGTGCCAGCAGCTTTATGGAAGGGGTCACCGGGGAGCTGTTTTTT.